This T cell receptor (beta chain) was captured in a study of tumor and adjacent non-tumor tissue in lung cancer (dated by TCRdb to 2016 to 2019). Study-wide context: The cohort included approximately 13 adenocarcinoma, a couple of squamous cell carcinoma and 1 small cell lung cancer patients. A few dozen paired specimens, one tumor and one normal lung sample per patient, were profiled by TCRbeta CDR3 sequencing. The approximately 15 patients were aged about 30 to 80 years, included 10 men and 5 women, and had TNM stage I to III disease. Bulk TCRbeta repertoires were compared between lung tumor tissue and matched distant non-tumor lung tissue obtained from more than 12 lung cancer patients. A total of 95 million to 150 million productive TCRbeta reads were generated by sequencing, corresponding to an average of about 4.2 million reads per sample. On the study overall, not on this receptor specifically: Neither the sequencing platform nor unique molecular identifiers are mentioned in the methods. Tumor tissue showed significantly greater TCR diversity (inverse Simpson) than normal lung tissue (approximately 430 vs 150, P = 0.0075, Mann-Whitney U test). The top 100 clones made up a significantly larger cumulative share of the repertoire in normal lung than in tumor tissue. Because peripheral blood was not sequenced, blood TCRbeta repertoires in the lung cancer patients of the study were not examined. TCR diversity was significantly higher in younger patients, and greater tumor TCR diversity was associated with shorter overall survival and shorter disease-free survival. The cohort had only roughly 14 patients, and the authors noted that larger samples and more detailed clinical data are needed.

The receptor library was made with multiplex PCR. TCRdb records Illumina HiSeq 2500 as the sequencer. TCRbeta libraries were constructed through three rounds of nested PCR with primers (Table S4) according to protocols modified from ARM-PCR. Before sequencing, PCR products of 200-500 bp were cut from the gel and purified using the QIAquick gel extraction kit. The paper's data handling went like this. Trimmomatic was used to clean the reads, FLASH merged the cleaned reads into complete CDR3 sequences, and MiTCR assigned the sequences to V(D)J germline segments. Clonal diversity was calculated as the inverse Simpson's index using VDJtools. In-frame sequences without a premature stop codon were defined as productive reads. The public reads were reprocessed in TCRdb via fastp at Q25 and MiXCR, keeping in-frame beta chains. Entries are consolidated by CDR3 protein sequence, retaining the most common genes and DNA. The V and J calls here are based on TCRdb, not the publication. A total of about 80,000 distinct CDR3 sequences appear in this sample, more than 80% of them only once. The top ten constitute around half of the sample.

A remark on this clonotype: Its antigen is still unknown. One junction end does not reproduce the germline sequence, and a read error may be involved.

RNA was extracted from bulk unsorted tissue and checked for quality with a NanoDrop ND-1000 and an Agilent 2100. For the normal lung samples, distant non-tumor tissue was collected more than 3 cm away from the tumor edge. The donors were newly diagnosed lung cancer patients admitted for thoracic surgery in China from August to November 2014 who had not received prior chemotherapy. Patients who had received previous radiotherapy or chemotherapy, or who had another concurrent cancer, were excluded from the study. Pieces of surgical tissue measuring about 1-2.1 cm3 were kept in RNAlater solution and stored at -80 degrees C until use. The germline V gene supplies CDR1 MNHEY and CDR2 SVGAGI. The cysteine opens and the phenylalanine closes a CDR3 of 13 amino acids. The CDR3 DNA has 39 bases and is translated from base 1.

The chain is encoded by TRBV6-5 joined to TRBJ1-1; matching of 6 bases hints at TRBD1 as the D gene. The sequence came from a man between 60 and 75 years old with non-small cell lung cancer. The source material was distant non-tumor lung tissue. The CDR3 protein is CASSRGTNTEALF. The sequence in DNA is TGTGCCAGTAGTCGCGGGACAAACACTGAAGCTTTATTT.